This T cell receptor (beta chain) was found in a study of T cells expressing NK-cell markers. TCRdb re-called the 5' RACE reads; every CDR3 protein appears as one record, without DNA. The listing records approximately 460,000 distinct CDR3 sequences. This CDR3 has 13 amino acids. Germline V gives CDR1 DFQATT, CDR2 SNEGSKA (reference sequence). Specimen: blood T cells: a sorted CD56 or NKG2C T cell subset, CD4+ or CD8+ T cells, or bulk PBMC T cells (not recorded which). This receptor was taken from a woman aged 18 to 75 in good health. V usage is TRBV20-1 and J usage is TRBJ2-7. CDR3 protein: CSAPMGALYEQYF.